The present TCR beta chain was sequenced within a study of blood T cell repertoires in COVID-19. Study-wide context: Samples of COVID-19 (acute and convalescent) were obtained from the United States, Italy and Spain. PBMCs, B-cell-depleted T cells, or T cells provided the cDNA or gDNA that made up the material.

The trim removed 0 bases at V and 4 bases at J, leaving 4 bases unmatched. Germline CDR1 LNHNV, CDR2 YYDKDF (reference sequence). The CDR3 sequence is 15 residues long. Only in-frame clones appear in the TCRdb table, and some are missing; sequencing was by immunoSEQ multiplex PCR. The sample gives about 290,000 clones, 75% to 90% of which show up once; 0.85% to 1% is in the top ten. Specimen: peripheral blood. The chain links TRBV15 to TRBJ2-5; 8 positions agree with TRBD1. This sequence originates from a woman aged 40 to 50 who had recovered from COVID-19. The CDR3 loop reads CATSRDGQGGETQYF. CDR3 nucleotides: TGTGCCACCAGCAGAGACGGACAGGGCGGAGAGACCCAGTACTTC.